This T cell receptor beta chain was recorded in a study of OX40 agonist ivuxolimab in advanced cancers. General observations from the study: Expanded clones were, on average, more numerous among CD8+ T cells than CD4+. The investigators did not determine what antigen specificity the expanded peripheral T cells had.

Assay used: immunoSEQ multiplex PCR; TCRdb lists only in-frame clones, some missing. This table has 30,000 to 45,000 clones, approximately 87% appearing once. Only a few counts were recorded for this clone. Its antigen is unidentified. The cohort excluded patients with autoimmune disease history or systemic immunosuppression. Baseline was the first blood sampling point, followed by cycle 4 day 1 and cycle 7 day 1. Germline V CDR1 and CDR2: SGHKS, YYEKEE (reference sequence). The V end lost 4 bases, the J end lost 4 bases, and 14 bases lay between the germline ends. The CDR3 consists of 14 residues. The receptor was derived from an adult with an advanced solid tumor such as melanoma, head and neck, liver or kidney cancer. The rearrangement links TRBV5-5 to TRBJ1-1; D not resolved. Specimen: CD4+ or CD8+ T cells sorted from blood, collected in a trial of the OX40 agonist ivuxolimab. The CDR3 here is CASSLVGRSTEAFF. In nucleotides, the CDR3 is TGTGCCAGCAGCCTAGTTGGGCGGAGCACTGAAGCTTTCTTT.